Listed here is a single TCR beta chain. The CDR3 is 17 amino acids. V lost 0 bases to trimming and J lost 3 bases, with 17 bases between them. Germline V gives CDR1 MNHEY, CDR2 SVGEGT. Produced via immunoSEQ multiplex PCR; TCRdb's table is partial and in-frame only. The sample contains 90,000 to 140,000 clones, roughly 87% of which appear only once. The data originate from a study of T cell responses to AZD1222 COVID-19 vaccine. The rearrangement links TRBV6-2 or TRBV6-3 to TRBJ1-1, with TRBD1 as a possible D gene (5 bases). The sequence was obtained from an adult in good health. Sample: peripheral blood, taken on day 0 of AZD1222 vaccination. The CDR3 protein is CASSYSIQTPGDTEAFF. In DNA form, the CDR3 reads TGTGCCAGCAGTTACTCGATACAGACGCCGGGGGACACTGAAGCTTTCTTT.